What follows describes a single T cell receptor (beta chain). Its antigen is unidentified. The sample originates from a study of T cell responses to AZD1222 COVID-19 vaccine. Profiled with immunoSEQ multiplex PCR; TCRdb holds only in-frame clones, not every one. The data show over 100,000 clones, approximately 88% seen once. Study-wide points: A rise in Spike-specific TCR breadth and depth followed two AZD1222 doses. Researchers report vaccine-associated CD4 TCRs spanning spike, with dominance at 160-218 and 743-854. Baseline seropositivity occurred in only six or seven AZD1222 recipients. Among the donors, most were white British and more were female, and clonal diversity was possibly underestimated.

Germline V lookup: CDR1 MNHNS, CDR2 SASEGT. This CDR3 has 12 amino acids. V gave up 2 bases and J gave up 12 bases, with 13 bases separating them. This chain uses TRBV6-1 with TRBJ1-2; D is unclear. The TCR originated in an adult in good health. The sample in question was peripheral blood, obtained on day 0 of AZD1222 vaccination. The CDR3 nucleotides are TGTGCCAGCAGTGAATGGGGTGGGTTTGACACCTTC. Translation gives CASSEWGGFDTF.